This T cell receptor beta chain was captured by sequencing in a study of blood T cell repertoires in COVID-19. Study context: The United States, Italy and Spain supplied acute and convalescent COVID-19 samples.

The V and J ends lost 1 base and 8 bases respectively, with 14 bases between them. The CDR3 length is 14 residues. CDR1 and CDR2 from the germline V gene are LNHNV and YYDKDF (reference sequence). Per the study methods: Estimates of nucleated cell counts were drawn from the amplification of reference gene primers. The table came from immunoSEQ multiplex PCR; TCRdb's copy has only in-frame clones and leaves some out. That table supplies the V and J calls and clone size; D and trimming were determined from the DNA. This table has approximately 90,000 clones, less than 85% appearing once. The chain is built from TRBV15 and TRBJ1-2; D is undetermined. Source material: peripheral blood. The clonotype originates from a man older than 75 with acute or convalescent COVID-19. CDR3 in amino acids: CATSRAESGRGYTF. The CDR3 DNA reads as TGTGCCACCAGCAGAGCGGAATCCGGCAGGGGCTACACCTTC.